This TCR beta chain was observed in a study of T cells in Graves' hyperthyroidism and ophthalmopathy. Study-wide points: Blood also showed most of the thyroid clonotypes that were expanded above 0.001. For ophthalmopathy, model prediction preceded onset by a median roughly 6.3 months.

RNA transcripts served as the template for amplifying TCR beta CDR3 regions. When the TCR CDR3 underwent first-round RT-PCR, the HTBI primer set was used. Each CDR3 protein is one row after TCRdb ran MiXCR on the multiplex PCR reads. The sample comprises 750,000 to 950,000 distinct CDR3 sequences, roughly 40% of which are singletons, and more than 7% rests with the top ten. This clonotype was seen at least ten times. Its antigen is not identified. This CDR3 contains 14 residues. V gave up 3 bases and J gave up 1 base, with 6 bases separating them. The germline gives CDR1 KGHDR, CDR2 SFDVKD. The receptor was derived from a man aged 18 to 35 with Graves' hyperthyroidism. Sequencing input: blood. The V and J genes are TRBV24-1 and TRBJ1-5; D is undetermined. This chain's CDR3 is CATSDRGSNQPQHF. For the CDR3, the DNA is TGTGCCACCAGTGATAGAGGGAGCAATCAGCCCCAGCATTTT.